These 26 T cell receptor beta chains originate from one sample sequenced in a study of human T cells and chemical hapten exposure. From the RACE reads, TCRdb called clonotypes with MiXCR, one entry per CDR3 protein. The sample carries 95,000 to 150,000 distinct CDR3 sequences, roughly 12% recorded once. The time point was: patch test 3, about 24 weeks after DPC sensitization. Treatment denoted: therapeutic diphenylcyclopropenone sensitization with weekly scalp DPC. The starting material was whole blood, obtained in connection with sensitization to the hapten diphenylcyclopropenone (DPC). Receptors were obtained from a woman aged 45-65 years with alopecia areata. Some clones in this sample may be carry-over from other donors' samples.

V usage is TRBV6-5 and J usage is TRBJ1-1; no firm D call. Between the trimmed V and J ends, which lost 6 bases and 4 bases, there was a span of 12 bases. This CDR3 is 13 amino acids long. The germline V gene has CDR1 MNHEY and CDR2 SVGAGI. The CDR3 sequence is CASSLGHGTEAFF. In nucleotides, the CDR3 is TGTGCCAGCAGCCTAGGGCACGGCACTGAAGCTTTCTTT.

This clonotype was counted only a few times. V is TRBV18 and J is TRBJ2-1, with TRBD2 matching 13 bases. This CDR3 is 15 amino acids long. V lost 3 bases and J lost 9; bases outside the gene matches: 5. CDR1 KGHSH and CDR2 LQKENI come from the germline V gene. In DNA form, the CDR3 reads TGTGCCAGCTCACCGGGACTAGCGGGAATCGGTGAGCAGTTCTTC. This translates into CASSPGLAGIGEQFF.

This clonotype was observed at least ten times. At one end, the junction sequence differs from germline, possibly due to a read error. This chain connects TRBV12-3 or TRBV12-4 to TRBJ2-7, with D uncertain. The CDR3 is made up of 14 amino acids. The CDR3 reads CASSLGSGSYEQYF. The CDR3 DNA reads TGTGCCAGCAGCTTAGGGTCAGGATCCTACGAGCAGTACTTC.

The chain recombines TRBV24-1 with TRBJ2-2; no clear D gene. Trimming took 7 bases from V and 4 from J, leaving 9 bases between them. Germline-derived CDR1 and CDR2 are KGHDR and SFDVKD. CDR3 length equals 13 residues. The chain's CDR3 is CATSVAITGELFF. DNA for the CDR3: TGTGCCACCAGCGTCGCAATCACCGGGGAGCTGTTTTTT.

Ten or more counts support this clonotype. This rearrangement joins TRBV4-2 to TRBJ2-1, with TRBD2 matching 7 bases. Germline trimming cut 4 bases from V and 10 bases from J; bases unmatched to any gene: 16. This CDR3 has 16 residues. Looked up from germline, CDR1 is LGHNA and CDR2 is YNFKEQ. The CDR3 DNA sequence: TGTGCCAGCAGCCCCCAAGCGGGGTCGTCCGCGCGGGAGCAGTTCTTC. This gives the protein CASSPQAGSSAREQFF.

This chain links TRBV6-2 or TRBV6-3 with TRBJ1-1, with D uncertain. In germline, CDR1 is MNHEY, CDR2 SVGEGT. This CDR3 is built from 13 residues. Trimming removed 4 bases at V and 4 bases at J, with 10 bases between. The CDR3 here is CASSWAGGTEAFF. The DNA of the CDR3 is TGTGCCAGCAGTTGGGCGGGAGGCACTGAAGCTTTCTTT.

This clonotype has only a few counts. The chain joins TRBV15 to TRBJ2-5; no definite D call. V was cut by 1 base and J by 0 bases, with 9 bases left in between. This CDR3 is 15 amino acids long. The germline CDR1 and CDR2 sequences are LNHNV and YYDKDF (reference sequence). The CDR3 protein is CATSRVASDQETQYF. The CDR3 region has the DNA TGTGCCACCAGCAGAGTCGCCAGCGACCAAGAGACCCAGTACTTC. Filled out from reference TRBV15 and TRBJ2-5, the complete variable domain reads DAMVIQNPRYQVTQFGKPVTLSCSQTLNHNVMYWYQQKSSQAPKLLFHYYDKDFNNEADTPDNFQSRRPNTSFCFLDIRSPGLGDTAMYLCATSRVASDQETQYFGPGTRLLVL.

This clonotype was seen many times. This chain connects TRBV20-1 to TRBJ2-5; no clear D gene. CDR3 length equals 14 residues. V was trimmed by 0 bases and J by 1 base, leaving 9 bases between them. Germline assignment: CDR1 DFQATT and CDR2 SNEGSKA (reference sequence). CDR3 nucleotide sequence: TGCAGTGCTAGAGATCGGGTAGCCCAAGAGACCCAGTACTTC. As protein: CSARDRVAQETQYF.

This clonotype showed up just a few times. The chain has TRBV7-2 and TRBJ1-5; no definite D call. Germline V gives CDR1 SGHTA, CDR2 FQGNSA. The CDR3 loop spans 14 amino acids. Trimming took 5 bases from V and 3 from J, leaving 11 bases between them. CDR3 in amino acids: CASSAGRVNQPQHF. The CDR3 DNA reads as TGTGCCAGCAGCGCTGGACGGGTCAATCAGCCCCAGCATTTT.

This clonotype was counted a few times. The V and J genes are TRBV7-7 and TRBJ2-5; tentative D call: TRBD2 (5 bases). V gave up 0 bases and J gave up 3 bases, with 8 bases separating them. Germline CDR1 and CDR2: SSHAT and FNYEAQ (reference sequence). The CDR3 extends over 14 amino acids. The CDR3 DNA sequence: TGTGCCAGCAGCTTAGCGGGGAGAGAAGAGACCCAGTACTTC. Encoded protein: CASSLAGREETQYF.

CDR3 nucleotides: TGTGCCAGCAGTTTGGGGGACACTGAAGCTTTCTTT. This translates into CASSLGDTEAFF. This chain connects TRBV6-6 to TRBJ1-1; perhaps TRBD1 as D (5 bases). CDR3 length: 12 amino acids. V dropped 4 bases and J dropped 3 bases, with 6 bases sitting between them. Germline CDR1 is MNHNY and CDR2 is SVGAGI (reference sequence).

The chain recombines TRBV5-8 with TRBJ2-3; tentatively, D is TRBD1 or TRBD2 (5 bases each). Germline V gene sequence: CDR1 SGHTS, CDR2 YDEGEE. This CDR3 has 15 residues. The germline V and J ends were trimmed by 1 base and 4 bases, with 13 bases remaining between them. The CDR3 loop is CASSLNGARADTQYF. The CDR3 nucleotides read TGTGCCAGCAGCTTGAACGGGGCCCGGGCAGATACGCAGTATTTT. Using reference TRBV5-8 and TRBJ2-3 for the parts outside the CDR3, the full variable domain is EAGVTQSPTHLIKTRGQQATLRCSPISGHTSVYWYQQALGLGLQFLLWYDEGEERNRGNFPPRFSGRQFPNYSSELNVNALELEDSALYLCASSLNGARADTQYFGPGTRLTVL.

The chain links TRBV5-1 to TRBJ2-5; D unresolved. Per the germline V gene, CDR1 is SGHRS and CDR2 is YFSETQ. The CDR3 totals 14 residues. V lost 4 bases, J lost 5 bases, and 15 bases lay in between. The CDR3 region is CASSPWTGQETQYF. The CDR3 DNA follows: TGCGCCAGCAGCCCATGGACCGGGCAGGAGACCCAGTACTTC.

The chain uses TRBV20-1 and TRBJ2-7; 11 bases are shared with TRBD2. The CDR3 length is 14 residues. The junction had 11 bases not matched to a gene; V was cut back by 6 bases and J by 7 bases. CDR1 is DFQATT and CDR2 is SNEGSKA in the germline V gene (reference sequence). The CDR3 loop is CSAPSSGGPGEQYF. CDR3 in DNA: TGCAGTGCCCCCTCTAGCGGGGGGCCAGGAGAGCAGTACTTC.

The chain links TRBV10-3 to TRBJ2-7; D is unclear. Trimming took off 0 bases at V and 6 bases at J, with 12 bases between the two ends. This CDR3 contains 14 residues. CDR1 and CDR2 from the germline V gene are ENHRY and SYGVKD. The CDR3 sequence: CAISESTGLIEQYF. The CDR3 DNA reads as TGTGCCATCAGTGAGTCGACGGGTCTCATCGAGCAGTACTTC.

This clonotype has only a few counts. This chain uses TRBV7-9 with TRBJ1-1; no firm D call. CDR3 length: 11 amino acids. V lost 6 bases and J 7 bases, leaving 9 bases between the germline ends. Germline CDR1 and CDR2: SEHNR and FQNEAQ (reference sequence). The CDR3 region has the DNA TGTGCCAGCAGTTTATCGGATGAAGCTTTCTTT. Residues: CASSLSDEAFF.

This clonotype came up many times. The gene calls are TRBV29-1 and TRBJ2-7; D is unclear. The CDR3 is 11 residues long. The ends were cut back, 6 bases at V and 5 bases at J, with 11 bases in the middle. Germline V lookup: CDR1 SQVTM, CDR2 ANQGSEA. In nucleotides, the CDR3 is TGCAGCGTCCGACCCCGGGACGAGCAGTACTTC. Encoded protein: CSVRPRDEQYF.

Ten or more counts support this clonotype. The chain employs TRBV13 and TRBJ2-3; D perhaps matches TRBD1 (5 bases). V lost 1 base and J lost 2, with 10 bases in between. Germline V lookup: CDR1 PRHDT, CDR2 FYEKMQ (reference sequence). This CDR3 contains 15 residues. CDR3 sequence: CASSLDAGITDTQYF. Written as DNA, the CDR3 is TGTGCCAGCAGCTTAGATGCAGGGATCACAGATACGCAGTATTTT.

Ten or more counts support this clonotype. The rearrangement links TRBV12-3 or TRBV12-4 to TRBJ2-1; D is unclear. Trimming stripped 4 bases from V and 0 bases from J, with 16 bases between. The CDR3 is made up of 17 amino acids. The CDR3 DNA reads TGTGCCAGCAGTTCGCCCCCACAGCCGATCTCCTACAATGAGCAGTTCTTC. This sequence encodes CASSSPPQPISYNEQFF.

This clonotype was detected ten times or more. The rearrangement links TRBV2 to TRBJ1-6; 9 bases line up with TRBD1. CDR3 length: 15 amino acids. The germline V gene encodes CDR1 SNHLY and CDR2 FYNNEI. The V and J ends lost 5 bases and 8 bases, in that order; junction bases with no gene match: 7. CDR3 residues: CASSLDRGGHSPLHF. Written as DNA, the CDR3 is TGTGCCAGCAGTTTGGACAGGGGAGGTCATTCACCCCTCCACTTT.

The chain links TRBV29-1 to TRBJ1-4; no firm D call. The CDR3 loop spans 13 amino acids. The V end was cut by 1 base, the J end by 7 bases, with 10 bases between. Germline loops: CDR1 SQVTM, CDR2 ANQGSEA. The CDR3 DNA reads TGCAGCGTTGAAGTCGGGTTTAGTGAAAAACTGTTTTTT. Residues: CSVEVGFSEKLFF.

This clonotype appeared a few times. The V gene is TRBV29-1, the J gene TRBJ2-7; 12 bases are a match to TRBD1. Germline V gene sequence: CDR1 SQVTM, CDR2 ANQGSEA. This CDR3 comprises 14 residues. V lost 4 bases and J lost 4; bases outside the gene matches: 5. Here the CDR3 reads CSVGRDRGRYEQYF. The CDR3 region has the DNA TGCAGCGTTGGAAGGGACAGGGGGCGGTACGAGCAGTACTTC.

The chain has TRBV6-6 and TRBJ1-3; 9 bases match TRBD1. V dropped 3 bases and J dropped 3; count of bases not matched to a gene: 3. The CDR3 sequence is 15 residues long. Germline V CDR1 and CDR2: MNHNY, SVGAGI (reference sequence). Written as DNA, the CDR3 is TGTGCCAGCAGTTATTCGGACAGGGGTGGAAACACCATATATTTT. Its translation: CASSYSDRGGNTIYF.

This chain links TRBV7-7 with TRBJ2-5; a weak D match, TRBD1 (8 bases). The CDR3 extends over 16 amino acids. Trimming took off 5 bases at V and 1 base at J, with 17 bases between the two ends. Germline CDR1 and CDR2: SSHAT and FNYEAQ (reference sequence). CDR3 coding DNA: TGTGCCAGCAGCGCTACAGGGGGGGGTGTCCAAGAGACCCAGTACTTC. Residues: CASSATGGGVQETQYF.

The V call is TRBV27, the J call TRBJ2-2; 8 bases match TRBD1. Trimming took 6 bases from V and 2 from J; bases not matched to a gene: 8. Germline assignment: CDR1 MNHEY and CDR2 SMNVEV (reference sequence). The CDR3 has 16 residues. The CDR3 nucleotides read TGTGCCAGCAGACATACAGGGGGGTCAAACACCGGGGAGCTGTTTTTT. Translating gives CASRHTGGSNTGELFF.

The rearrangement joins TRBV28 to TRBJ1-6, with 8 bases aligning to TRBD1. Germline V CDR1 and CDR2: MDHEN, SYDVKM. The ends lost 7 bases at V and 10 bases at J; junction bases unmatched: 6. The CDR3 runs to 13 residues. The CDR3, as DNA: TGTGCCAGCATCCGCGACAGGGGATCACCCCTCCACTTT. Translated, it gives CASIRDRGSPLHF.